The sequence of this T cell receptor beta chain was determined in a study of T cells in Graves' hyperthyroidism and ophthalmopathy. Study overall: Blood was drawn when the patient was first diagnosed and still untreated.

Whole-study results and caveats: Model-based prediction identified ophthalmopathy a median around 6.7 months prior to its onset. The authors' 13 V-J model separated ophthalmopathy from stable hyperthyroidism.

Clinical symptoms, serum thyroxine and TRAb, thyroid ultrasound and orbital computed tomography together formed the diagnostic basis. There are 16 residues in the CDR3. The germline gives CDR1 SGHNT, CDR2 YENEEA. Turning to this clonotype: As yet, its antigen is unknown. The junction departs from the called germline gene at one end, perhaps through a read error.

What was amplified from RNA transcripts were TCR beta CDR3 regions. A set of HTBI primers served as the primers for a first-round RT-PCR of the TCR CDR3. TCRdb reprocessed the multiplex PCR reads via MiXCR and lists one record per CDR3 protein. The table records nearly 600,000 distinct CDR3 sequences, approximately 14% of them present only once. The clonotype originates from a woman under 40 with Graves' hyperthyroidism that later progressed to Graves' ophthalmopathy. V is TRBV11-3 and J is TRBJ2-5, with TRBD2 matching over 9 bases. The specimen was blood. The DNA of the CDR3 is TGTGCCAGCAGCCAAGATTCCGCGGGAGGGGTGGAGACCCAGTCCTTC. It specifies CASSQDSAGGVETQSF.